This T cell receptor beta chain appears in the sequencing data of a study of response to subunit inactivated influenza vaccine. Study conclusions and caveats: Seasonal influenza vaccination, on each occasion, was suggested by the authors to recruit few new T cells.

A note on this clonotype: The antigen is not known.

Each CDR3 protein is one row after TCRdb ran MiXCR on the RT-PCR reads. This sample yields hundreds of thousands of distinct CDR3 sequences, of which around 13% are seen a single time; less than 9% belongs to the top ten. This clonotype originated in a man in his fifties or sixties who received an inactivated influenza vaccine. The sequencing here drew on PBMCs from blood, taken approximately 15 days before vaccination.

The CDR3 DNA reads TGTGCCAGCAGCCGTTTAGGGGGAGACACTGAAGCTTTCTTT. Protein product: CASSRLGGDTEAFF. This chain links TRBV3-1 with TRBJ1-1, with a tentative D call TRBD1 (6 bases). The germline gives CDR1 LGHDT, CDR2 YNNKEL (reference sequence). The CDR3 is 14 residues long. V lost 4 bases and J lost 3, with 12 bases in between. Based on the CDR3 plus reference TRBV3-1 and TRBJ1-1, the full variable domain is DTAVSQTPKYLVTQMGNDKSIKCEQNLGHDTMYWYKQDSKKFLKIMFSYNNKELIINETVPNRFSPKSPDKAHLNLHINSLELGDSAVYFCASSRLGGDTEAFFGQGTRLTVV.